This TCR beta chain was found in a study of blood T cell repertoires in COVID-19. Study as a whole: Researchers got acute and convalescent COVID-19 samples from the United States, Italy and Spain.

Trimming shortened V by 4 bases and J by 7 bases, and 8 bases separated the two germline ends. The CDR3 has 12 residues. Germline CDR1 reads GTSNPN; CDR2 reads SVGIG (reference sequence). In the authors' workflow: It was from reference gene primer amplification that nucleated cell counts were estimated. Profiling relied on immunoSEQ multiplex PCR, and the TCRdb table lists in-frame clones only, not all of them. V and J calls and clone size are copied from that table; D and trimming were computed from the DNA. The sample has around 210,000 clones; more than 70% are singletons. Patients from Seattle were sampled longitudinally, starting during active infection.

The receptor was isolated from a man in his forties or fifties with COVID-19, enrolled during active disease. J is TRBJ1-6 and V is TRBV30; the D gene is possibly TRBD1 (6 bases). Sequenced input: peripheral blood. CDR3 sequence: CAWTQGNSPLHF. DNA of the CDR3: TGTGCCTGGACGCAGGGGAATTCACCCCTCCACTTT.